This TCR beta chain comes out of a study of cytomegalovirus exposure and HLA in healthy donors. The wider study: In terms of ancestry, the Caucasian-associated cluster contained about 80% of the approximately 400 genotyped donors. Study-wide results and limits: Rates of TCR association differed by HLA locus in a later analysis, with DRB1 highest and HLA-C lowest. There were some public TCRs occurring in many donors, but most TCR sequences were rare.

V was clipped by 11 bases and J by 4 bases, with 15 bases between them. The CDR3 is made up of 13 amino acids. Germline-derived CDR1 and CDR2 are SEHNR and FQNEAQ (reference sequence). The study ran its PCR with 60 Vbeta and 13 Jbeta primers. Data came from immunoSEQ multiplex PCR; TCRdb stores just in-frame clones and leaves some out. The sample has some 130,000 clones, roughly three quarters seen once. Regarding donors, all were healthy bone marrow donors. Concerning this clone itself: What it binds is unknown.

Sequencing used PBMCs. The receptor comes from a man aged 25-40 years in good health and CMV-seronegative. The gene calls are TRBV7-9 and TRBJ1-3; unclear D gene. The CDR3 loop is CAGSGGWGNTIYF. CDR3 nucleotides: TGTGCCGGATCCGGAGGTTGGGGAAACACCATATATTTT.